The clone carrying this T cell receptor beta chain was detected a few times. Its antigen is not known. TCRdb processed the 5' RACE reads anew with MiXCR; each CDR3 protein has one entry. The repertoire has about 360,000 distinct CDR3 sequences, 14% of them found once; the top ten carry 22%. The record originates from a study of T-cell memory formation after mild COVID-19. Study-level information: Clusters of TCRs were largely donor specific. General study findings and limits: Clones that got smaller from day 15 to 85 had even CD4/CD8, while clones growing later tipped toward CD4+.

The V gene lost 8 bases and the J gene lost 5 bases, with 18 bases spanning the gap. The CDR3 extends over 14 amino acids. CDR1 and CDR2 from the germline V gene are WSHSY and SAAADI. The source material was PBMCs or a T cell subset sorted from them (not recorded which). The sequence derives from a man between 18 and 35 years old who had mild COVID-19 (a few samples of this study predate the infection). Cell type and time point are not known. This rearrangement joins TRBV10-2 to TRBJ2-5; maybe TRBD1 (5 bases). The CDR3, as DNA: TGCGCCAGCCGGGTGGACAACCCGCGGGAGACCCAGTACTTC. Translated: CASRVDNPRETQYF.